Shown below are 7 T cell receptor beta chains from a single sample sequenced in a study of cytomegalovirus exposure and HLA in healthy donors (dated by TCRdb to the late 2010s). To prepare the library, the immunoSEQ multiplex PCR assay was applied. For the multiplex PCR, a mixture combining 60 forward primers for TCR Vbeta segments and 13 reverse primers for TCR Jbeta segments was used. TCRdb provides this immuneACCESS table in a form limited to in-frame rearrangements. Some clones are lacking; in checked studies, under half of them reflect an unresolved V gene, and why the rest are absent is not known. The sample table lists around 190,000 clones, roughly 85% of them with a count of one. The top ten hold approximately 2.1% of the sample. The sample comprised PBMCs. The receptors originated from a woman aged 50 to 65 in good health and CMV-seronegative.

The CDR3 protein is CASSTGGHPGYGYTF. The CDR3 DNA reads TGTGCCAGTTCGACAGGGGGCCACCCCGGGTATGGCTACACCTTC. The V gene is TRBV6-1, the J gene TRBJ1-2, with 10 nucleotides matching TRBD1. CDR1 is MNHNS, CDR2 SASEGT, per germline. With V trimmed by 9 bases and J by 5 bases, 12 bases remained unmatched. This CDR3 has 15 residues.

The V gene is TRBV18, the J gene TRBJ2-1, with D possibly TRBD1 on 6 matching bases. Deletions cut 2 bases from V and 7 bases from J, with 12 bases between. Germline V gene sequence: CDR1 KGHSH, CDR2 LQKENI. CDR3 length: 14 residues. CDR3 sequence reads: CASSPSTGMNEQFF. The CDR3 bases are TGTGCCAGCTCACCAAGTACAGGGATGAATGAGCAGTTCTTC.

The CDR3 nucleotides read TGTGCCATCAGTGAGTCGATTAGCGGGATGAACTACGAGCAGTACTTC. This sequence encodes CAISESISGMNYEQYF. The J gene is TRBJ2-7, the V gene TRBV10-3; 8 nucleotides line up with TRBD2. Germline V gene sequence: CDR1 ENHRY, CDR2 SYGVKD. There are 16 residues in the CDR3. Trimming cost V 0 bases and J 3 bases; bases outside gene matches: 7.

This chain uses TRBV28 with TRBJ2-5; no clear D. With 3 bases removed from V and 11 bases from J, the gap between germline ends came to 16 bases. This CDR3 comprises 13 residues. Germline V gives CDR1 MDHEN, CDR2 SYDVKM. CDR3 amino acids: CASSFEPSREQYF. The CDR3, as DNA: TGTGCCAGCAGTTTCGAGCCGTCGAGAGAGCAGTACTTC.

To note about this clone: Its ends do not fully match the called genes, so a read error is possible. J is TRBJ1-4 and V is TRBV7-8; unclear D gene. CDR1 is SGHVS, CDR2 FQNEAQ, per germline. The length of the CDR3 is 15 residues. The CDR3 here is CASSLARVDGEKLFF. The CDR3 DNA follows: TGTGCCAGCAGCTTAGCGCGAGTCGATGGAGAAAAGCTGTTTTTT.

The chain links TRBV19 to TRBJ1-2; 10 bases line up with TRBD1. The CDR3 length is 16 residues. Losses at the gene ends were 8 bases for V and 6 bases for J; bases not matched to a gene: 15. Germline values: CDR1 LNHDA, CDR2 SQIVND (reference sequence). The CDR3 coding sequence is TGTGCCAGTGACACGACAGGGGGCGCAGGCTGGAATGGCTACACCTTC. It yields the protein CASDTTGGAGWNGYTF.

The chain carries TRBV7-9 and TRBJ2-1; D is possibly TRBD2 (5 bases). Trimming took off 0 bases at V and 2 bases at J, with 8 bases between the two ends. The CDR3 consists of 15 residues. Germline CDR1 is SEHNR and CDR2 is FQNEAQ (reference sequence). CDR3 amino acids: CASSLAGVPYNEQFF. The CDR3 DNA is TGTGCCAGCAGCTTAGCGGGAGTACCCTACAATGAGCAGTTCTTC.